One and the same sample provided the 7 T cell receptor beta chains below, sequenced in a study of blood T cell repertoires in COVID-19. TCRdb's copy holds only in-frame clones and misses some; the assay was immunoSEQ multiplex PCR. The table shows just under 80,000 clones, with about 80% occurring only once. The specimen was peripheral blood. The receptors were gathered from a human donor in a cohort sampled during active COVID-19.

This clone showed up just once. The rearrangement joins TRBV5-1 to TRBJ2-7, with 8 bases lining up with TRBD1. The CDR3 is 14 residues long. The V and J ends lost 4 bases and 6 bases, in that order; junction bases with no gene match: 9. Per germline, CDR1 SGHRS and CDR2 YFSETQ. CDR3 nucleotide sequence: TGCGCCAGCAGCGGAGGGCAGGGGGCGGTCGAGCAGTACTTC. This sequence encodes CASSGGQGAVEQYF.

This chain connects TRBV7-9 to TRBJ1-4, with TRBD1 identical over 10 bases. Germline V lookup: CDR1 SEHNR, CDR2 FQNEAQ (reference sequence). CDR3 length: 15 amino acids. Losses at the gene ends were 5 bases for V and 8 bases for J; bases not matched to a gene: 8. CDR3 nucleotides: TGTGCCAGCAGCCAAGGACAGGGGGTAGGAGAAAAACTGTTTTTT. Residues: CASSQGQGVGEKLFF.

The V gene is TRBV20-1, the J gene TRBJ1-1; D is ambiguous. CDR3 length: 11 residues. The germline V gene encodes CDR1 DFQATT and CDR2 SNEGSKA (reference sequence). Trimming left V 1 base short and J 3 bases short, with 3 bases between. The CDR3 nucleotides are TGCAGTGCTAGAGCTTACACTGAAGCTTTCTTT. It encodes CSARAYTEAFF.

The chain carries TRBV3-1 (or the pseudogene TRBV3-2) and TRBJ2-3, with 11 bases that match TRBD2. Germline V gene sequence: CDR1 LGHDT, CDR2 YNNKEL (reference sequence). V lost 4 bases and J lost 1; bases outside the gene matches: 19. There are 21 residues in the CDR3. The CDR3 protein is CASSPVKMGQLAGERTDTQYF. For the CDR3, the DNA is TGTGCCAGCAGCCCAGTTAAGATGGGGCAACTAGCGGGGGAACGCACAGATACGCAGTATTTT.

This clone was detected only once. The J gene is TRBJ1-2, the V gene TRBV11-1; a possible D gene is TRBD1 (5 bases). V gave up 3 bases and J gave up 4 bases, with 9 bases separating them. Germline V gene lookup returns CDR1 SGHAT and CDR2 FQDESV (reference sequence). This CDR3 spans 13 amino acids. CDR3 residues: CASSFAGTYGYTF. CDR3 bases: TGTGCCAGCAGCTTTGCGGGGACCTATGGCTACACCTTC. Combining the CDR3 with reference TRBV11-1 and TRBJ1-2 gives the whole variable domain EAEVAQSPRYKITEKSQAVAFWCDPISGHATLYWYRQILGQGPELLVQFQDESVVDDSQLPKDRFSAERLKGVDSTLKIQPAELGDSAMYLCASSFAGTYGYTFGSGTRLTVV.

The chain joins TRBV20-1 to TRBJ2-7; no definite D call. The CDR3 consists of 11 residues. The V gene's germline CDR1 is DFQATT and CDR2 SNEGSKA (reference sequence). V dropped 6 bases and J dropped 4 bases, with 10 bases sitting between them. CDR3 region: CSAATEYEQYF. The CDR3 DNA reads TGCAGTGCAGCGACGGAATACGAGCAGTACTTC.

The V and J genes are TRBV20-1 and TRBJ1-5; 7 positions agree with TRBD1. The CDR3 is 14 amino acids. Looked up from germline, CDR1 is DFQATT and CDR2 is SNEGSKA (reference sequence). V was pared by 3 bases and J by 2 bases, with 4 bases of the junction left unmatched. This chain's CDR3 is CSASHDRGNQPQHF. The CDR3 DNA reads TGCAGTGCTAGTCACGACAGGGGCAATCAGCCCCAGCATTTT.